This T cell receptor beta chain is from a study of T cells in Graves' hyperthyroidism and ophthalmopathy. A remark on this clonotype: Antigen: not known.

Trimming stripped 2 bases from V and 5 bases from J, with 12 bases between. The germline gives CDR1 MNHEY, CDR2 SVGEGT. The CDR3 has 14 residues. TCR beta CDR3 region amplification was performed from RNA transcripts. In the first-round RT-PCR of the TCR CDR3, the HTBI primer set was used. MiXCR, run by TCRdb on the multiplex PCR reads, gives a single entry per CDR3 protein. In the table there are about 520,000 distinct CDR3 sequences, around a quarter of which are singletons. Whole-study findings and limits: Through a model of 13 V-J features, ophthalmopathy was separated from stable hyperthyroidism. Within blood appeared most thyroid clonotypes that had expanded above 0.001.

Material: blood. The chain employs TRBV6-2 or TRBV6-3 and TRBJ1-1, with no clear D. The sequence was collected from a woman aged 25 to 39 with Graves' ophthalmopathy. CDR3 amino acids: CASSYRALGTEAFF. In DNA, the CDR3 is TGTGCCAGCAGTTACAGGGCCCTCGGGACTGAAGCTTTCTTT.